This is a list of T cell receptor beta chains from one sample in a study of Ad26.COV2.S vaccination and SARS-CoV-2 variants. TCRdb keeps only in-frame clones here, not all; method: immunoSEQ multiplex PCR. In the table there are about 350,000 clones, about 86% of which are singletons. Source: peripheral blood, taken in a trial of Ad26.COV2.S vaccine versus placebo. The source of these receptors is a person aged 18-60 years who received the Ad26.COV2.S COVID-19 vaccine or a placebo. CDR3s include the opening cysteine and the closing phenylalanine or tryptophan. The D gene is left open where the match is weak. Rows give clone size only sometimes, using once, few, many, or a class for an expanded clone.

D gene,V gene,J gene,clone size,CDR3 protein,CDR3 DNA
-,TRBV6-4,TRBJ1-3,-,CASRETGDGNTIYF,TGTGCCAGCAGGGAGACAGGAGATGGAAACACCATATATTTT
-,TRBV2,TRBJ1-2,-,CASSDDAPQNYGYTF,TGTGCCAGCAGTGACGACGCGCCCCAAAACTATGGCTACACCTTC
-,TRBV7-3,TRBJ1-1,-,CASSLSGLRNTEAFF,TGTGCCAGCAGCTTATCGGGACTGAGGAACACTGAAGCTTTCTTT
-,TRBV11-2,TRBJ1-2,-,CASSLNYVGEGYTF,TGTGCCAGCAGCTTAAATTACGTCGGGGAAGGCTACACCTTC
-,TRBV3-1/TRBV3-2,TRBJ2-2,-,CASSQGGTTGELFF,TGTGCCAGCAGCCAAGGGGGGACCACCGGGGAGCTGTTTTTT
-,TRBV6-2/TRBV6-3,TRBJ1-1,-,CASSPWTELNTEAFF,TGTGCCAGCAGTCCGTGGACGGAACTGAACACTGAAGCTTTCTTT
TRBD1,TRBV2,TRBJ1-6,once,CAGSGTARYNSPLHF,TGTGCCGGTTCCGGGACAGCGCGGTATAATTCACCCCTCCACTTT
TRBD2,TRBV19,TRBJ2-5,-,CASSIGLLAGVGETQYF,TGTGCCAGTAGTATAGGGCTACTAGCGGGAGTGGGAGAGACCCAGTACTTC
-,TRBV11-2,TRBJ1-1,-,CASTSMNTEAFF,TGTGCCAGCACCTCCATGAACACTGAAGCTTTCTTT
-,TRBV5-5,TRBJ2-1,-,CASSGSGGTYNEQFF,TGTGCCAGCAGCGGCTCGGGGGGCACCTACAATGAGCAGTTCTTC
-,TRBV18,TRBJ1-1,-,CASSPLQDRNTEAFF,TGTGCCAGCTCACCCCTCCAGGACCGGAACACTGAAGCTTTCTTT
-,TRBV12-3/TRBV12-4,TRBJ1-1,-,CASSLGPNTEAFF,TGTGCCAGCAGTCTGGGCCCGAACACTGAAGCTTTCTTT
-,TRBV4-1,TRBJ2-3,-,CASSRGTDTQYF,TGCGCCAGCAGCCGGGGGACAGATACGCAGTATTTT
-,TRBV11-2,TRBJ1-1,-,CASSPHSALNTEAFF,TGTGCCAGCAGCCCCCACTCAGCGTTGAACACTGAAGCTTTCTTT
-,TRBV28,TRBJ2-2,few,CASSLLGGELFF,TGTGCCAGCAGTTTATTGGGCGGGGAGCTGTTTTTT
-,TRBV5-6,TRBJ1-2,-,CASSLGTLAPGYTF,TGTGCCAGCAGCTTAGGGACGCTAGCCCCCGGCTACACCTTC
-,TRBV28,TRBJ1-2,-,CASSSPRGDYGYTF,TGTGCCAGCAGTTCCCCTAGGGGGGACTATGGCTACACCTTC
-,TRBV5-1,TRBJ2-4,-,CASSMGSGVQYF,TGCGCCAGCAGCATGGGTAGCGGAGTACAGTACTTC
TRBD2,TRBV5-4,TRBJ2-2,-,CASSLRLAGASGELFF,TGTGCCAGCAGCCTCAGGCTAGCGGGGGCCAGCGGGGAGCTGTTTTTT
-,TRBV15,TRBJ2-2,-,CATSRSRFSQVGELFF,TGTGCCACCAGCAGATCCCGATTTTCCCAGGTCGGGGAGCTGTTTTTT
-,TRBV7-9,TRBJ1-2,-,CASSFDSQANYGYTF,TGTGCCAGCAGCTTTGACAGCCAGGCTAACTATGGCTACACCTTC
-,TRBV2,TRBJ1-6,-,CASSGTAGNSPLHF,TGTGCCAGCAGTGGGACGGCGGGTAATTCACCCCTCCACTTT
TRBD1,TRBV28,TRBJ2-1,-,CASSQVTGAQFF,TGTGCCAGCAGCCAAGTGACAGGGGCGCAGTTCTTC
-,TRBV19,TRBJ2-1,-,CASSMGLNEQFF,TGTGCCAGTAGTATGGGTTTGAATGAGCAGTTCTTC
-,TRBV27,TRBJ2-7,once,CASSLAGSSYEQYF,TGTGCCAGCAGTTTAGCGGGGAGCTCCTACGAGCAGTACTTC
-,TRBV6-5,TRBJ1-2,-,CASRTLRAVFGYTF,TGTGCCAGCAGGACCCTGCGTGCCGTCTTTGGCTACACCTTC
TRBD1,TRBV7-3,TRBJ1-1,-,CASSLTIRDRDKAFF,TGTGCCAGCAGCTTGACGATCCGGGACAGGGATAAAGCTTTCTTT
-,TRBV7-9,TRBJ2-1,-,CASSLKRDTRSEQFF,TGTGCCAGCAGCTTAAAACGGGACACACGAAGCGAGCAGTTCTTC
TRBD2,TRBV7-8,TRBJ2-7,-,CASSLEPSGSYEQYF,TGTGCCAGCAGCTTAGAGCCCAGCGGGAGTTACGAGCAGTACTTC
-,TRBV11-1,TRBJ1-1,-,CASSFGVRRDTEAFF,TGTGCCAGCAGCTTCGGGGTACGGCGGGACACTGAAGCTTTCTTT
TRBD2,TRBV4-3,TRBJ2-1,-,CASSQDRAGGYEQFF,TGCGCCAGCAGCCAAGATAGGGCGGGAGGTTATGAGCAGTTCTTC